This record covers a single TCR beta chain. Its antigen remains unknown. The V gene lost 7 bases and the J gene lost 5 bases, with 17 bases spanning the gap. CDR3 length equals 14 residues. One entry per CDR3 protein, called by TCRdb with MiXCR from the reads. The data contain more than 20,000 distinct CDR3 sequences, 55% to 80% of them singletons. These data originate in a study of type 1 regulatory T cells. As for the study in general: This in vitro CD4 product, T-allo10, is enriched for Tr1 cells and alloantigen-specific.

This sequence originates from a human donor in good health. The chain employs TRBV12-3 or TRBV12-4 and TRBJ1-1; D gene unclear. The specimen sequenced was cultured T cells, either the whole culture or a sorted T cell fraction (not recorded which). The subset here: Tr1-enriched cell product generated in vitro against host alloantigens. The CDR3 bases are TGTGCCAGCACCCTCCGGGGTAGTAAGACTGAAGCTTTCTTT. Translation gives CASTLRGSKTEAFF.